The rows below give T cell receptor beta chains drawn from one sample of a study of early T cells in non-severe SARS-CoV-2 infection. TCRdb re-called the 5' RACE reads with MiXCR, one entry per CDR3 protein. The data show roughly 69,000 distinct CDR3 sequences, 10% seen once. This specimen consisted of whole blood, obtained at baseline. All receptors derive from an adult who was a healthcare worker with PCR-confirmed SARS-CoV-2 infection or an uninfected control (not recorded which). The CDR3 runs from the conserved cysteine through the conserved F or W. A D gene is named only where the DNA matches it firmly. Expanded clones are given a class, and other clones once, few, many or no size at all.

clone size | J gene | D gene | V gene | CDR3 protein | CDR3 DNA
few | TRBJ1-6 | . | TRBV28 | CASSPAGRTYNSPLHF | TGTGCCAGCAGCCCCGCCGGACGGACTTATAATTCACCCCTCCACTTT
many | TRBJ2-7 | . | TRBV20-1 | CSAIRLSPGAYEQYF | TGCAGTGCTATCCGTCTCTCCCCGGGGGCCTACGAGCAGTACTTC
many | TRBJ2-7 | TRBD2 | TRBV6-5 | CASRATGTSGYEQYF | TGTGCCAGCAGAGCGACCGGGACTAGCGGCTACGAGCAGTACTTC
many | TRBJ2-3 | TRBD2 | TRBV28 | CASSFSPYSTSGSADTQYF | TGTGCCAGCAGTTTTTCACCTTACTCGACTAGCGGGAGTGCAGATACGCAGTATTTT
many | TRBJ2-3 | TRBD2 | TRBV6-2/TRBV6-3 | CASWTSGTSTDTQYF | TGTGCCAGCTGGACTAGCGGAACTAGCACAGATACGCAGTATTTT
few | TRBJ1-2 | . | TRBV3-1 | CASSQVVPTRLFGYGYTF | TGTGCCAGCAGCCAAGTAGTACCGACCAGACTCTTTGGCTATGGCTACACCTTC
. | TRBJ2-1 | . | TRBV7-2 | CASSSDMAGEQFF | TGTGCCAGCAGCTCAGACATGGCCGGAGAGCAGTTCTTC
. | TRBJ2-7 | . | TRBV6-2/TRBV6-3 | CASSRDSYEQYF | TGTGCCAGCAGTCGGGACTCGTACGAGCAGTACTTC
many | TRBJ2-7 | TRBD1 | TRBV28 | CASSLGDRVYEQYF | TGTGCCAGCAGTTTAGGTGACAGGGTCTACGAGCAGTACTTC
few | TRBJ2-4 | . | TRBV12-3/TRBV12-4 | CASSSLTPQGPIAKNIQYF | TGTGCCAGCAGTTCCCTTACCCCCCAGGGCCCCATAGCCAAAAACATTCAGTACTTC
many | TRBJ2-7 | TRBD2 | TRBV5-5 | CASSWETSGSYEQYF | TGTGCCAGCAGCTGGGAGACTAGCGGGAGTTACGAGCAGTACTTC
. | TRBJ2-7 | TRBD1 | TRBV14 | CASSPIDRAYEQYF | TGTGCCAGCAGTCCAATCGACAGGGCTTACGAGCAGTACTTC
few | TRBJ2-7 | . | TRBV7-9 | CASSADLTYEQYF | TGTGCCAGCAGCGCGGACCTAACCTACGAGCAGTACTTC
. | TRBJ1-5 | TRBD1 | TRBV29-1 | CSVAGTGWAYQPQHF | TGCAGTGTCGCCGGGACAGGGTGGGCTTATCAGCCCCAGCATTTT
few | TRBJ2-3 | . | TRBV20-1 | CSARTRASTDTQYF | TGCAGTGCTAGAACTCGTGCTAGCACAGATACGCAGTATTTT
. | TRBJ1-5 | TRBD1 | TRBV6-2/TRBV6-3 | CASSRPGQGLAGNQPQHF | TGTGCCAGCAGCCGTCCGGGACAGGGGTTAGCGGGCAATCAGCCCCAGCATTTT
many | TRBJ2-7 | . | TRBV7-2 | CASTRGGNTYEQYF | TGTGCCAGCACCAGAGGGGGAAACACCTACGAGCAGTACTTC
. | TRBJ2-1 | . | TRBV9 | CASSVAWDEQFF | TGTGCCAGCAGCGTTGCATGGGATGAGCAGTTCTTC
. | TRBJ1-6 | . | TRBV27 | CASSLSARISYNSPLHF | TGTGCCAGCAGTTTATCAGCTAGAATCTCCTATAATTCACCCCTCCACTTT
many | TRBJ2-1 | . | TRBV15 | CATSREYRETLLYNEQFF | TGTGCCACCAGCAGAGAATACAGGGAAACTCTACTCTACAATGAGCAGTTCTTC
few | TRBJ2-3 | . | TRBV5-1 | CASRPDGDTQYF | TGCGCCAGCAGACCCGATGGAGATACGCAGTATTTT
many | TRBJ1-5 | . | TRBV28 | CASSLVAQPQHF | TGTGCCAGCAGTTTGGTCGCCCAGCCCCAGCATTTT
many | TRBJ1-1 | TRBD1 | TRBV5-1 | CASSPGQPLAEAFF | TGCGCCAGCAGCCCGGGACAGCCCCTCGCTGAAGCTTTCTTT
. | TRBJ2-7 | . | TRBV6-1 | CASSAGDISYEQYF | TGTGCCAGCAGCGCCGGGGACATATCCTACGAGCAGTACTTC
many | TRBJ1-2 | TRBD1 | TRBV19 | CASSIAQGTTYGYTF | TGTGCCAGTAGTATAGCACAGGGGACGACCTATGGCTACACCTTC
. | TRBJ1-2 | . | TRBV24-1 | CATSTPENYGYTF | TGTGCCACCAGTACACCAGAAAACTATGGCTACACCTTC
. | TRBJ2-3 | TRBD2 | TRBV28 | CASSSSGSLTDTQYF | TGTGCCAGCAGTTCTAGCGGGAGTCTCACAGATACGCAGTATTTT
many | TRBJ2-6 | . | TRBV6-1 | CASYLSGANVLTF | TGTGCCAGCTACCTTTCTGGGGCCAACGTCCTGACTTTC
few | TRBJ1-5 | . | TRBV3-1 | CASSQGDAPQHF | TGTGCCAGCAGCCAGGGAGACGCCCCCCAGCATTTT
many | TRBJ2-2 | . | TRBV24-1 | CATQHWELGELFF | TGTGCCACCCAGCACTGGGAGCTCGGGGAGCTGTTTTTT
many | TRBJ1-3 | . | TRBV6-6 | CASSPSGRRSSGNTIYF | TGTGCCAGCAGTCCTTCGGGGAGGCGGAGCTCTGGAAACACCATATATTTT
many | TRBJ2-3 | TRBD2 | TRBV6-5 | CASSYGLGGSTDTQYF | TGTGCCAGCAGTTACGGGCTGGGGGGGTCGACAGATACGCAGTATTTT
few | TRBJ2-5 | . | TRBV20-1 | CSAKNQETQYF | TGCAGTGCTAAAAATCAAGAGACCCAGTACTTC
few | TRBJ1-1 | TRBD1 | TRBV6-5 | CASSYTPNRGEAFF | TGTGCCAGCAGTTACACACCAAACAGGGGTGAAGCTTTCTTT
many | TRBJ2-7 | . | TRBV6-2/TRBV6-3 | CAGQRASSYEQYF | TGTGCCGGACAGCGGGCTAGCTCTTACGAGCAGTACTTC
. | TRBJ2-3 | . | TRBV28 | CASSYDTQYF | TGTGCCAGCAGTTACGATACGCAGTATTTT
many | TRBJ2-1 | TRBD2 | TRBV12-3/TRBV12-4 | CASSLGLAGAMRDSYNEQFF | TGTGCCAGCAGTCTGGGACTAGCGGGAGCTATGAGGGATTCCTACAATGAGCAGTTCTTC
. | TRBJ1-1 | . | TRBV29-1 | CSVEDGQTNTEAFF | TGCAGCGTTGAAGATGGACAAACGAACACTGAAGCTTTCTTT
few | TRBJ2-2 | . | TRBV11-2 | CASSSGTRMGTGELFF | TGTGCCAGCAGCTCCGGGACCCGGATGGGCACCGGGGAGCTGTTTTTT
. | TRBJ2-1 | . | TRBV5-4 | CASSSPVYNEQFF | TGTGCCAGCAGTTCACCCGTGTACAATGAGCAGTTCTTC
many | TRBJ2-3 | . | TRBV24-1 | CATSETPGRKTDTQYF | TGTGCCACCAGTGAAACACCGGGACGGAAGACAGATACGCAGTATTTT
. | TRBJ2-4 | . | TRBV9 | CASSLGSGIQYF | TGTGCCAGCAGCTTGGGCTCAGGCATTCAGTACTTC
. | TRBJ1-5 | . | TRBV5-6 | CASSIGQGEQHF | TGTGCCAGCAGCATCGGTCAGGGAGAGCAGCATTTT
few | TRBJ2-7 | . | TRBV28 | CASSLWGGQGDEQYF | TGTGCCAGCAGTTTATGGGGCGGGCAGGGTGACGAGCAGTACTTC
. | TRBJ1-1 | . | TRBV7-6 | CASSLGGQSEAFF | TGTGCCAGCAGCTTAGGGGGGCAGTCTGAAGCTTTCTTT
few | TRBJ2-5 | . | TRBV19 | CASSVPGTQETQYF | TGTGCCAGTAGTGTCCCAGGGACACAAGAGACCCAGTACTTC
many | TRBJ2-1 | . | TRBV7-2 | CASSISSGFYSYNEQFF | TGTGCCAGCAGCATAAGTTCTGGGTTTTATTCCTACAATGAGCAGTTCTTC
. | TRBJ1-1 | . | TRBV12-3/TRBV12-4 | CASSLYGENTEAFF | TGTGCCAGCAGTTTGTACGGAGAGAACACTGAAGCTTTCTTT
. | TRBJ2-1 | TRBD2 | TRBV5-1 | CATSEGSGRANEQFF | TGCGCAACTTCCGAGGGTAGCGGGAGGGCCAATGAGCAGTTCTTC
few | TRBJ2-1 | . | TRBV29-1 | CSVVWVEQFF | TGCAGCGTTGTCTGGGTTGAGCAGTTCTTC
many | TRBJ2-2 | . | TRBV6-5 | CASSYSEGGALSGELFF | TGTGCCAGCAGTTACTCGGAAGGGGGGGCTCTATCAGGGGAGCTGTTTTTT
many | TRBJ2-7 | . | TRBV20-1 | CSARGMDGSYEQYF | TGCAGTGCTAGAGGCATGGACGGGAGCTACGAGCAGTACTTC
few | TRBJ2-4 | TRBD1 | TRBV19 | CASRETGGRAKNIQYF | TGTGCCAGTAGGGAGACAGGGGGCAGAGCCAAAAACATTCAGTACTTC
. | TRBJ2-7 | TRBD2 | TRBV13 | CASSLEGLVGGSYEQYF | TGTGCCAGCAGCTTAGAGGGACTAGTGGGAGGCAGCTACGAGCAGTACTTC
. | TRBJ2-1 | . | TRBV2 | CASLPGTSRDEQFF | TGTGCCAGCCTCCCCGGGACCTCCAGGGATGAGCAGTTCTTC
many | TRBJ2-7 | . | TRBV11-2 | CASSSLKRTYEQYF | TGTGCCAGCAGCTCCCTGAAGCGAACCTACGAGCAGTACTTC
. | TRBJ2-4 | . | TRBV7-9 | CASSPNPPGPQYF | TGTGCCAGCAGCCCGAACCCCCCGGGTCCGCAGTACTTC
. | TRBJ2-3 | TRBD2 | TRBV11-1 | CASSLTGTSGSADTQYF | TGTGCCAGCAGCCTGACCGGGACTAGCGGGAGCGCAGATACGCAGTATTTT
few | TRBJ2-2 | . | TRBV20-1 | CSARDSGTLHTGELFF | TGCAGTGCTAGAGACTCCGGGACTCTCCACACCGGGGAGCTGTTTTTT
few | TRBJ1-4 | TRBD1 | TRBV3-1 | CASSDRDSHKNEKLFF | TGTGCCAGCAGCGACCGGGACAGCCACAAAAACGAAAAACTGTTTTTT